This T cell receptor (beta chain) derives from a study of blood T cell repertoires in COVID-19. Study context: The United States, Italy and Spain supplied acute and convalescent COVID-19 samples. Sources were T cells, B-cell-depleted T cells, or PBMCs; the material itself was cDNA or gDNA.

CDR1 and CDR2 from the germline V gene are MNHEY and SVGAGI. V was trimmed by 6 bases and J by 1 base, leaving 10 bases between them. This CDR3 is 14 amino acids long. Authors' methods: Amplification of reference gene primers was used by the study to estimate nucleated cell counts. The protocol was immunoSEQ multiplex PCR, while the TCRdb copy is restricted to in-frame clones and leaves out a portion. Clone size and V and J calls were adopted from that table, with D and trimming inferred from the DNA. The sample has about 290,000 clones, 80% to 90% seen once. This TCR was sampled from a woman between 25 and 40 years old with active or convalescent COVID-19. V gene TRBV6-5 combines with J gene TRBJ1-5; TRBD1 is a possible D gene (6 bases). Sequencing input: peripheral blood. The DNA of the CDR3 is TGTGCCAGCAGGCCCACAGGGAGCAATCAGCCCCAGCATTTT. Its translation is CASRPTGSNQPQHF.